These T cell receptor beta chains were read from a single sample in a study of blood T cell repertoires in COVID-19. Profiling relied on immunoSEQ multiplex PCR, and the TCRdb table lists in-frame clones only, not all of them. The repertoire has around 250,000 clones, about 85% of them found once; the top ten carry roughly 2%. Sequencing was done on a sample of peripheral blood. All receptors derive from a young man who had recovered from COVID-19. Both conserved end residues are part of each CDR3. The D gene is left open where the match is weak. Some rows have no size entry. The others give once, few or many, or a class for an expanded clone.

v_gene	j_gene	abundance	d_gene	CDR3aa	CDR3nt
TRBV6-5	TRBJ2-1	.	.	CASSYPRGGNNEQFF	TGTGCCAGCAGTTACCCCAGGGGAGGGAACAATGAGCAGTTCTTC
TRBV6-6	TRBJ1-2	.	.	CASRSSTVPYGYTF	TGTGCCAGCAGGAGCTCGACAGTCCCCTATGGCTACACCTTC
TRBV27	TRBJ2-5	few	TRBD1	CASSPPGQGSQTQYF	TGTGCCAGCAGTCCTCCAGGACAGGGCTCTCAGACCCAGTACTTC
TRBV5-1	TRBJ2-5	few	.	CASIEFPGGQVQETQYF	TGCGCCAGCATCGAATTTCCGGGGGGCCAGGTCCAAGAGACCCAGTACTTC
TRBV13	TRBJ1-1	few	.	CASSPWGGGAFF	TGTGCCAGCAGCCCCTGGGGGGGAGGCGCTTTCTTT
TRBV7-9	TRBJ2-5	.	TRBD1	CASSLGDRGSEETQYF	TGTGCCAGCAGCTTAGGGGACAGGGGTTCCGAAGAGACCCAGTACTTC
TRBV2	TRBJ2-1	.	.	CASSHRTGFHNEQFF	TGTGCCAGCAGCCACCGTACGGGTTTTCACAATGAGCAGTTCTTC
TRBV5-1	TRBJ2-5	once	.	CASSKGTLEETQYF	TGCGCCAGCAGCAAGGGGACTTTAGAAGAGACCCAGTACTTC
TRBV24-1	TRBJ2-1	.	TRBD2	CATSGASGGTHYNEQFF	TGTGCCACCAGTGGGGCTAGCGGGGGAACACACTACAATGAGCAGTTCTTC
TRBV29-1	TRBJ1-1	.	TRBD1	CSVGDRGRNGTEAFF	TGCAGCGTGGGGGACAGGGGGCGAAATGGCACTGAAGCTTTCTTT
TRBV19	TRBJ2-1	.	.	CASRVSSYNEQFF	TGTGCCAGTAGGGTCAGCTCCTACAATGAGCAGTTCTTC
TRBV6-5	TRBJ1-5	.	.	CASSYQSGQPQHF	TGTGCCAGCAGTTACCAGTCGGGTCAGCCCCAGCATTTT
TRBV7-7	TRBJ2-5	.	TRBD1	CASSHGTEGFGTQYF	TGTGCCAGCAGCCACGGGACAGAAGGCTTTGGGACCCAGTACTTC